This TCR beta chain was captured in a study of T cells in Graves' hyperthyroidism and ophthalmopathy. At least ten counts were recorded for this clonotype. RNA transcripts gave rise to amplified TCR beta CDR3 regions. The TCR CDR3 was amplified in a first-round RT-PCR using the HTBI primer set. MiXCR was run by TCRdb on the multiplex PCR reads, yielding one entry per CDR3 protein. The repertoire holds 220,000 or so distinct CDR3 sequences, about 15% seen once, with about 29% in the top ten. A NOSPECS grade of at least 4, a Clinical Activity Score of at least 3 and duration under 3 months were recorded in ophthalmopathy patients. The study left out patients who had uncontrolled infection, other autoimmune disease, pregnancy or lactation. The material sequenced was blood. The clonotype originates from a woman aged 18-30 years with Graves' ophthalmopathy.

CDR3 bases: TGTGCCAGCAGCACATCTAGCGGGAGTTTTGGCGAGCAGTACTTC. Amino acid sequence: CASSTSSGSFGEQYF. The chain links TRBV7-2 to TRBJ2-7; 10 bases line up with TRBD2. The germline CDR1 and CDR2 sequences are SGHTA and FQGNSA. V trimming: 5 bases; J trimming: 6 bases; junction bases outside the gene matches: 10. The CDR3 has 15 amino acids.